What follows are 27 T cell receptor beta chains derived from one specimen sequenced in a study of T-cell memory formation after mild COVID-19. From the 5' RACE reads, TCRdb called clonotypes with MiXCR, one entry per CDR3 protein. The sample has just over 350,000 distinct CDR3 sequences; around 15% are singletons. The sequencing input was PBMCs or a T cell subset sorted from them (not recorded which). The source is a man aged 18 to 30 who had mild COVID-19 (a few samples of this study predate the infection). Cell type and time point are not known.

The chain joins TRBV4-2 to TRBJ1-2, with 8 bases that match TRBD1. Germline V gives CDR1 LGHNA, CDR2 YNFKEQ. V was pared by 0 bases and J by 14 bases, with 11 bases of the junction left unmatched. CDR3 length: 14 amino acids. The CDR3 protein is CASSQESTGGSPTF. The CDR3 DNA reads TGTGCCAGCAGCCAAGAAAGTACAGGGGGTTCCCCGACCTTC.

The genes are TRBV4-2 and TRBJ1-1, with D hard to call. The length of the CDR3 is 12 residues. CDR1 and CDR2 (germline): LGHNA, YNFKEQ. V lost 4 bases, J lost 5 bases, and 8 bases lay in between. CDR3 in amino acids: CASSLGKTEAFF. The CDR3 region has the DNA TGTGCCAGCAGCCTGGGGAAAACTGAAGCTTTCTTT.

This clonotype was observed a few times. This sequence joins TRBV9 and TRBJ2-1, with D maybe TRBD2 (7 bases). CDR1 and CDR2 from the germline V gene are SGDLS and YYNGEE. The V end was cut by 4 bases, the J end by 9 bases, with 23 bases between. This CDR3 has 16 amino acids. The CDR3 nucleotides are TGTGCCAGCAGCCTCCCGCATCTCGGGGGGCGGCCTGAGCAGTTCTTC. Translating gives CASSLPHLGGRPEQFF.

V and J are TRBV5-4 and TRBJ1-6, with TRBD1 as a possible D gene (5 bases). The germline CDR1 and CDR2 sequences are SGHNT and YYREEE (reference sequence). Trimming cost V 4 bases and J 13 bases, with 24 bases left between them. The CDR3 extends over 16 amino acids. The CDR3: CASSRGAGTRRSPLHF. CDR3 sequence (DNA): TGTGCCAGCAGCCGTGGGGCAGGGACGAGGCGGTCGCCCCTCCACTTT.

The chain has TRBV20-1 and TRBJ1-1; D gene uncertain. Per germline, CDR1 DFQATT and CDR2 SNEGSKA (reference sequence). This CDR3 comprises 10 residues. V lost 4 bases and J 5 bases, leaving 5 bases between the germline ends. CDR3 protein: CSAIRTEAFF. DNA for the CDR3: TGCAGTGCTATCAGGACTGAAGCTTTCTTT.

This chain connects TRBV10-3 to TRBJ2-2; 9 bases agree with TRBD1. This CDR3 contains 15 residues. Germline trimming cut 6 bases from V and 1 base from J; bases unmatched to any gene: 3. Germline assignment: CDR1 ENHRY and CDR2 SYGVKD. In nucleotides, the CDR3 is TGTGCCATCAGACCGGGACAGGGGAACACCGGGGAGCTGTTTTTT. Encoded protein: CAIRPGQGNTGELFF.

The chain employs TRBV5-6 and TRBJ2-7; 8 positions agree with TRBD1. Germline CDR1 reads SGHDT; CDR2 reads YYEEEE. Germline trimming cut 1 base from V and 0 bases from J; bases unmatched to any gene: 3. This CDR3 has 15 amino acids. The CDR3 bases are TGTGCCAGCAGCTTGTGGCAGGGGGCCTCCTACGAGCAGTACGTC. This encodes CASSLWQGASYEQYV.

This clonotype was seen at least ten times. V is TRBV24-1 and J is TRBJ2-5; D may be TRBD1 (6 bases). This CDR3 region has 13 residues. The V end lost 9 bases, the J end lost 2 bases, and 12 bases lay between the germline ends. Germline CDR1 reads KGHDR; CDR2 reads SFDVKD. Here the CDR3 reads CATRTVQQETQYF. CDR3 coding DNA: TGTGCCACCCGGACAGTGCAGCAAGAGACCCAGTACTTC.

This chain joins TRBV7-2 and TRBJ1-5; 10 bases fit TRBD1. Germline V CDR1 and CDR2: SGHTA, FQGNSA. The V and J ends lost 8 bases and 5 bases, in that order; junction bases with no gene match: 9. CDR3 length equals 15 residues. CDR3 bases: TGTGCCAGCGCCGCCGGGGACAGGGGTTATCAGCCCCAGCATTTT. Protein: CASAAGDRGYQPQHF.

The rearrangement uses TRBV5-1 and TRBJ2-3; D may be TRBD1 or TRBD2 (5 bases each). This CDR3 is built from 18 residues. The germline V gene encodes CDR1 SGHRS and CDR2 YFSETQ. The V and J ends lost 3 bases and 3 bases respectively, with 23 bases between them. DNA of the CDR3: TGCGCCAGCAGCTCCCTTCCGAGGGGAGAAAGGTTTACAGATACGCAGTATTTT. Its protein product is CASSSLPRGERFTDTQYF.

The rearrangement uses TRBV28 and TRBJ2-1, with D perhaps assigned TRBD1 or TRBD2 (5 bases each). The CDR3 runs 17 residues. CDR1 is MDHEN and CDR2 is SYDVKM in the germline V gene. Trimming left V 4 bases short and J 0 bases short, with 16 bases between. CDR3 coding DNA: TGTGCCAGCAGTTCTCCCGGGGCGCTCAGCTCCTACAATGAGCAGTTCTTC. Protein: CASSSPGALSSYNEQFF. Full variable domain (missing parts from reference TRBV28 and TRBJ2-1): DVKVTQSSRYLVKRTGEKVFLECVQDMDHENMFWYRQDPGLGLRLIYFSYDVKMKEKGDIPEGYSVSREKKERFSLILESASTNQTSMYLCASSSPGALSSYNEQFFGPGTRLTVL.

This chain connects TRBV29-1 to TRBJ2-7, with D tentatively TRBD2 (6 bases). The CDR3 sequence is 9 residues long. V was clipped by 8 bases and J by 4 bases, with 6 bases between them. Germline V gene lookup returns CDR1 SQVTM and CDR2 ANQGSEA. CDR3 loop: CSRGYEQYF. CDR3 DNA sequence: TGCAGCCGGGGGTACGAGCAGTACTTC.

The CDR3 DNA reads as TGTGCCAGCAGGGCTACCGGGACAGGGGGCGGTGAGCAGTTCTTC. Protein product: CASRATGTGGGEQFF. The V and J genes are TRBV5-6 and TRBJ2-1; TRBD1 agrees at 12 bases. There are 15 residues in the CDR3. V shed 5 bases, J shed 9 bases, and the junction held 9 bases outside the gene matches. CDR1 is SGHDT, CDR2 YYEEEE, per germline.

This clonotype was observed a few times. CDR3 protein: CASSFEGRVGELFF. CDR3 sequence (DNA): TGCGCCAGCAGTTTTGAGGGACGTGTCGGGGAGCTGTTTTTT. The chain has TRBV5-1 and TRBJ2-2, with D perhaps assigned TRBD1 or TRBD2 (5 bases each). With 5 bases removed from V and 7 bases from J, the gap between germline ends came to 15 bases. Germline-derived CDR1 and CDR2 are SGHRS and YFSETQ. This CDR3 has 14 residues.

The CDR3 DNA follows: TGCGCCAGCAGCCTAGATTCCGGGACAGGGGCCGGCTACACCTTC. It yields the protein CASSLDSGTGAGYTF. The V and J genes are TRBV4-1 and TRBJ1-2, with 10 bases lining up with TRBD1. From germline, CDR1 is MGHRA and CDR2 YSYEKL. The CDR3 is 15 residues long. Losses at the gene ends were 4 bases for V and 8 bases for J; bases not matched to a gene: 10.

This chain uses TRBV7-9 with TRBJ2-2, with 9 positions matching TRBD1. This CDR3 spans 20 amino acids. Germline V gene lookup returns CDR1 SEHNR and CDR2 FQNEAQ (reference sequence). Unmatched junction bases numbered 23, after V lost 6 bases and J lost 6 bases. CDR3 residues: CASRKEWDRAPHRRAGELFF. The CDR3 region has the DNA TGTGCCAGCAGGAAGGAGTGGGACAGGGCGCCCCACAGGCGCGCCGGGGAGCTGTTTTTT.

A word on this clonotype: One junction end disagrees with the germline gene, perhaps due to a read error. This chain joins TRBV18 and TRBJ2-3; no reliable D call. Germline V gene lookup returns CDR1 KGHSH and CDR2 LQKENI. The CDR3 has 14 amino acids. This CDR3 reads CASSPQTNTDTQYF. Written as DNA, the CDR3 is TGTGCCAGCTCGCCACAGACCAATACAGATACGCAGTATTTT.

The table lists this clonotype with many counts. The chain carries TRBV5-1 and TRBJ2-2, with TRBD1 matching 9 bases. Trimming took 4 bases from V and 1 from J; bases not matched to a gene: 5. The CDR3 spans 16 residues. CDR1 and CDR2 (germline): SGHRS, YFSETQ. For the CDR3, the DNA is TGCGCCAGCAGCGTACAGGGGGCCCGGAACACCGGGGAGCTGTTTTTT. Translated, it gives CASSVQGARNTGELFF.

The rearrangement joins TRBV12-3 or TRBV12-4 to TRBJ2-2, with 10 bases that match TRBD1. After removal of 4 bases from V and 9 bases from J, the junction contained 8 bases not matched to a gene. The CDR3 has 15 amino acids. The CDR3 region is CASSSGQGYLRELFF. The CDR3 region has the DNA TGTGCCAGCAGTTCGGGACAGGGGTACCTCCGGGAGCTGTTTTTT.

This clonotype was found a few times. The rearrangement links TRBV30 to TRBJ2-7; 7 positions match TRBD1. Trimming at V came to 7 bases and at J to 2 bases, leaving 8 bases not matched to a gene. The CDR3 runs 13 residues. CDR1 and CDR2 from the germline V gene are GTSNPN and SVGIG (reference sequence). As DNA, the CDR3 is TGTGCCTACTCACGGGACAGCCCCTACGAGCAGTACTTC. This translates into CAYSRDSPYEQYF.

V and J are TRBV6-2 or TRBV6-3 and TRBJ2-3; 9 bases align to TRBD2. From germline, CDR1 is MNHEY and CDR2 SVGEGT. CDR3 size: 18 residues. The V and J ends lost 0 bases and 6 bases, in that order; junction bases with no gene match: 13. In DNA form, the CDR3 reads TGTGCCAGCAGTTACTCGATGTTAGCGGGGGAATCAGCGGATACGCAGTATTTT. This sequence encodes CASSYSMLAGESADTQYF.

This clonotype showed up just a few times. The chain couples TRBV4-3 to TRBJ2-7, with D perhaps TRBD2 (6 bases). V lost 0 bases to trimming and J lost 5 bases, with 11 bases between them. Germline CDR1 and CDR2: LGHNA and YSLEER. The CDR3 consists of 14 residues. CDR3 sequence: CASSQDRRDHEQYV. In DNA form, the CDR3 reads TGCGCCAGCAGCCAAGATAGGCGGGACCACGAGCAGTACGTC.

This clonotype was seen ten or more times. The rearrangement joins TRBV5-1 to TRBJ2-7; 12 bases match TRBD2. This CDR3 is built from 15 residues. Germline CDR1 and CDR2: SGHRS and YFSETQ. Losses at the gene ends were 4 bases for V and 2 bases for J; bases not matched to a gene: 4. As DNA, the CDR3 is TGCGCCAGCAGCGTAACTAGCGGGGGGCCCTACGAGCAGTACTTC. Translation gives CASSVTSGGPYEQYF.

This clonotype turned up a few times. J is TRBJ2-3 and V is TRBV20-1; tentative D call: TRBD2 (6 bases). The V gene's germline CDR1 is DFQATT and CDR2 SNEGSKA (reference sequence). The CDR3 contains 13 residues. V lost 3 bases and J lost 5, with 12 bases in between. The CDR3 here is CSASGGGGDTQYF. The CDR3, as DNA: TGCAGTGCTAGCGGGGGAGGTGGAGATACGCAGTATTTT.

This clonotype was seen more than once but under ten times. This chain joins TRBV20-1 and TRBJ2-1; D might be TRBD1 (5 bases). Looked up from germline, CDR1 is DFQATT and CDR2 is SNEGSKA (reference sequence). V was shortened by 4 bases and J by 5 bases, with 12 bases between the two germline ends. The CDR3 runs 13 residues. CDR3 nucleotides: TGCAGTGCTACTAGGGGTGTCGACAATGAGCAGTTCTTC. This translates into CSATRGVDNEQFF.

The genes are TRBV3-1 and TRBJ2-1; D not resolved. Per germline, CDR1 LGHDT and CDR2 YNNKEL (reference sequence). V lost 0 bases to trimming and J lost 0 bases, with 9 bases between them. This CDR3 contains 16 residues. The CDR3 loop is CASSQDPDGSYNEQFF. The CDR3 DNA reads as TGTGCCAGCAGCCAAGATCCCGACGGCTCCTACAATGAGCAGTTCTTC.

The chain has TRBV4-3 and TRBJ2-2; the match to TRBD2 covers 7 bases. The CDR3 is 15 amino acids. Germline assignment: CDR1 LGHNA and CDR2 YSLEER. The trim removed 5 bases at V and 4 bases at J, leaving 7 bases unmatched. This CDR3 reads CASSRTSLITGELFF. The CDR3 DNA is TGCGCCAGCAGCAGGACTAGTTTGATCACCGGGGAGCTGTTTTTT.